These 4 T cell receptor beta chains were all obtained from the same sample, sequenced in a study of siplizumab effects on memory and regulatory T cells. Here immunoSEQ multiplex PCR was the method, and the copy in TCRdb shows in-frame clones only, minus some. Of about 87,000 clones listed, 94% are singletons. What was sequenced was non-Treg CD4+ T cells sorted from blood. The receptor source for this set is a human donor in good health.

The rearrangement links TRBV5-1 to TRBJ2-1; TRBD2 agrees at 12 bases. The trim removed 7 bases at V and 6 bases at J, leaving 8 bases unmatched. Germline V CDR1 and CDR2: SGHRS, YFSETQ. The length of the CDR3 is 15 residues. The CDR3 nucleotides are TGCGCCAGCGGAAAAGGACTAGCGGGAAGCAATGAGCAGTTCTTC. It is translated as CASGKGLAGSNEQFF.

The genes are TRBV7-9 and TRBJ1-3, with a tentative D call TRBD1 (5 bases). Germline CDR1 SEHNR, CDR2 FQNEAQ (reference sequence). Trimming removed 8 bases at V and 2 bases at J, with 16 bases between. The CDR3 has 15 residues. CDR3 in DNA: TGTGCCAGCTTTAGGGGTGGGGGAGCTGGAAACACCATATATTTT. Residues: CASFRGGGAGNTIYF.

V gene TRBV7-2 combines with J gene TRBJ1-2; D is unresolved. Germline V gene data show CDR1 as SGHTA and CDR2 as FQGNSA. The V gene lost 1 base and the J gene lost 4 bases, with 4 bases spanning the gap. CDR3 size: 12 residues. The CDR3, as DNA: TGTGCCAGCAGCTTAGAGCCCTATGGCTACACCTTC. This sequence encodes CASSLEPYGYTF.

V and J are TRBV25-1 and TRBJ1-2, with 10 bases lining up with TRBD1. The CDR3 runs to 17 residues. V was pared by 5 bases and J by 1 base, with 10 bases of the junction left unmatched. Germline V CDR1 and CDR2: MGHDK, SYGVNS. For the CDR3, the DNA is TGTGCCAGCAGTAGTCTGACAGGGGGCCAAAGTAACTATGGCTACACCTTC. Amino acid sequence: CASSSLTGGQSNYGYTF.